This T cell receptor beta chain derives from a study of CD8+CD57+ T cells in acquired aplastic anemia. Notes on this clonotype: The target antigen is unknown.

Germline lookup yields CDR1 SGHVS and CDR2 FNYEAQ. The CDR3 contains 14 residues. V lost 1 base and J 10 bases, leaving 17 bases between the germline ends. Study-level points and caveats: Researchers reported that CD8+ Simpson's diversity was not significantly different in patients versus controls.

TCR beta VDJ and CDR3 were profiled, and genomic DNA was the template. TCRdb redid the calling of the reads with MiXCR, one entry per CDR3 protein. Of just over 400,000 distinct CDR3 sequences listed, just under 70% are singletons. The chain employs TRBV7-6 and TRBJ2-7, with D perhaps matching TRBD1 or TRBD2 (6 bases each). The clonotype was recovered from a human donor in good health, serving as a control. Sequences were obtained from sorted CD4+, CD8+, or CD8+CD57+ T cells (not recorded which) from PBMCs. In nucleotides, the CDR3 is TGTGCCAGCAGCTTAGAGGGGGGAGGCTACACCCAGTACTTC. This gives the protein CASSLEGGGYTQYF.